This T cell receptor beta chain emerged from a study of blood T cells in healthy people across ages. CDR3 length equals 14 residues. Germline loops: CDR1 MNHEY, CDR2 SMNVEV (reference sequence). This clonotype appeared a few times. A second PCR, run for roughly 7 to 12 cycles, used a sample-barcoded 5' primer plus a J-beta primer mix. TCRdb reanalysed the 5' RACE reads using MiXCR and keeps one entry per CDR3 protein. The repertoire holds over 750,000 distinct CDR3 sequences, with 25% as singletons. This sample also appeared in a second study, on T cells of mothers and their children. This second study notes: It was through the M1S primer of the second PCR that sample barcodes and 2-4 random nucleotides were added. Mothers and children who were related shared slightly more overlap than unrelated pairs, but not significantly more.

The clonotype comes from a boy aged 10-17 years in good health. The chain is built from TRBV27 and TRBJ2-5; 8 bases align to TRBD2. TRBJ2-7 matches the DNA end more closely, so the J call is doubtful. Sequenced material: blood. DNA for the CDR3: TGTGCCAGCAGCCCCCGGGGGGGGCTCTACGAGCAGTACTTC. Its translation: CASSPRGGLYEQYF.